The entry that follows covers one T cell receptor (beta chain) sequence. Its specificity is not known. The germline gene is not matched at one end of the junction; a read error may be the cause. This sample was included in a study of tumor-infiltrating lymphocytes in primary liver carcinoma. Co-extracted RNA and DNA came from roughly 20-30 mg of unsorted bulk tissue. Study findings and constraints: Appearing in all five tumor regions was true of only about 8-25% of top clones.

With 500 ng total RNA as template and a constant-region primer, TCR beta cDNA was made. A slightly modified ARM-PCR protocol with three nested multiplex PCR rounds produced these TCR beta libraries. A C-beta reverse primer was combined with TRBV1-TRBV30 forward primers in the first two PCR rounds, and each round had approximately 9 cycles. TCRdb redid the calling of the multiplex PCR reads with MiXCR, one entry per CDR3 protein. The sample records tens of thousands of distinct CDR3 sequences, 60% to 75% being singletons. The CDR3 runs 17 residues. The germline gives CDR1 MNHEY, CDR2 SVGAGI. The rearrangement uses TRBV6-5 and TRBJ1-2; TRBD1 agrees at 7 bases. The sequence was collected from a man aged 35 to 55 with primary liver carcinoma and hepatitis B virus infection. The specimen sequenced was liver tumor tissue from sampling region 3. The sample's subset: tumor region T3, left-lateral pole. CDR3 sequence reads: CVSSLRYPGGTSYGYTF. The CDR3 DNA is TGTGTCAGCAGTCTTCGCTATCCAGGGGGTACATCCTATGGTTACACCTTC.